This T cell receptor (beta chain) is drawn from a study of shared clonotypes between healthy human individuals (dated by TCRdb to 2019 to 2021). Regarding the complete study: The cohort included a few men and a couple of women between 18 and 49 years of age. To estimate repertoire size and how much clonotype sharing occurs between individuals, the study deeply sequenced the blood TCR repertoires of five healthy adults. To increase sequencing depth and limit assay-specific biases, TCR repertoire library preparation and sequencing were carried out by different laboratories using diverse techniques. Per donor, leukapheresis produced somewhere between about 0.94 and 9 billion PBMCs. For each donor, three plates each were used for CD4 naive and CD4 memory, two plates were used for CD8 naive, and one plate was used for CD8 memory.

With respect to this clone: Its antigen specificity is not known. No clone much larger than this one lies a single base away; base qualities are absent.

Donors were healthy HIV-negative adults with no recently reported acute infections or vaccinations. Only Caucasian adults living in Nashville, Tennessee, USA were represented among the donors. CD4+ T cells were enriched by magnetic negative selection, after which naive cells were positively selected on CD45RA and the negative fraction was taken as the memory subset. Blood was collected by leukapheresis, and PBMCs were isolated by Ficoll-Histopaque density gradient centrifugation and then cryopreserved in liquid nitrogen vapor phase. Analytical flow cytometry was used to check the purity and quantity of each magnetically sorted T cell population. Genomic DNA was isolated from each sorted fraction and quantified by UV absorbance on a Nanodrop 2000c. What the work shows at the level of the full study, not this receptor alone: Sharing across a handful of donors was observed for roughly 5.4% of naive CD4, around 3.5% of naive CD8, 2% to 2.5% of memory CD4, and approximately 0.41% of memory CD8 clonotypes. The small number of donors limited the genetic and exposure-history diversity represented. Higher generation probabilities were observed for clonotypes shared by all four sorted-subset donors than for non-shared clonotypes. Sampling was restricted to blood, and TCR repertoires in tissues likely differ from the TCR repertoires found in blood. Naive subsets generally had larger estimated clonotype richness than memory subsets. Pairwise subsampling indicated that sequencing depth was expected to affect the degree of clonotype sharing among donors. Incomplete sequencing was indicated by rarefaction of sorted-subset datasets, despite the large sequencing depth.

V is reduced by 2 bases and J by 1 base, leaving a spacing of 12 bases between them. CDR1 and CDR2 were assigned from the germline V gene as MNHNS and SASEGT. Including cysteine and phenylalanine, the CDR3 has 15 amino acids. Only CDR3 DNA remains: 45 bases, in frame from the first base. Using the deep immunoSEQ assay, TCR CDR3 regions were amplified from genomic DNA by multiplex PCR. Genomic DNA extracted from each cell subset was distributed evenly over all wells of several immunoSEQ 96-well plates, and each plate served as one replicate. For sorted subsets, about 0.2 ug genomic DNA, equal to tens of thousands of T cell genomes, was loaded into each replicate PCR. The purified libraries were quantified using a Qubit 3.0 fluorometer, sized with a Bioanalyzer 2100, and then quantified again using the KAPA Library Quantification kit. A separate single-read 150-cycle Illumina NextSeq 550 flow cell was used to sequence each immunoSEQ 96-well plate. Turning to the authors' computational methods: Because the immunoSEQ output included only junctional sequences and no quality scores, the filtering could not be the same as the filtering used for full-length reads. To assign V/J genes and CDR3, sequences were annotated against IMGT germline references using PyIR, a Python wrapper for IgBLAST v1.9. Reads were removed for weak V/J assignments (E-value above 1e-6), missing CDR3, stop codons, out-of-frame junctions, or ambiguous translated residues. V3J clonotypes were defined by identical inferred V gene, J gene, and CDR3 amino acid sequence. To compute the percentage overlap between repertoires, the number of shared unique clonotypes was divided by the size of the smaller repertoire. Repertoire richness was assessed with RTK rarefaction, the Chao1 estimator, and Recon v2.1 estimates of unobserved clonotypes. OLGA was used to compute generation probabilities for all TCRbeta clonotypes that the gDNA method yielded from a few donors. Held by TCRdb, this immuneACCESS table contains in-frame sequences only and omits some clones. Under half of the omission traces to an unresolved V gene where checked; the cause of the rest is unknown. V, J and clone size were drawn from that table, and D and trimming were deduced from the DNA. The sample table records about 1.5 million clones; roughly 95% of these occur just once. 0.95% to 1.5% of the sample is in the top ten clones.

The V gene is TRBV6-1 and the J gene is TRBJ2-7; the D gene is not confidently resolved. The TCR was taken from a young man in good health. Sequencing was done on a sample of naive CD4+ T cells sorted from blood. Read against the paper, the sample's cell subset or site label means: CD45RA+ positively selected. The CDR3 protein: CASSESIPSSYEQYF. Here is the DNA: TGTGCCAGCAGTGAATCAATTCCGAGTTCCTACGAGCAGTACTTC.